The rows below give T cell receptor beta chains drawn from one sample of a study of T cell repertoires in cytomegalovirus infection. TCRdb reprocessed the reads with MiXCR, giving one entry per CDR3 protein. The table lists some 940,000 distinct CDR3 sequences, approximately 32% of them singletons. For these TCRs, the target antigens are not known. Sequencing was performed on cultured CD8+ T cells from PBMCs, taken from culture after CMV antigen stimulation. Source of these receptors: a human donor in good health (CMV status not recorded). Some clones in this sample may be carry-over from other donors' samples. Each CDR3 is given with its conserved first and last residue. The order of the fields is V gene, J gene, clone size, D gene, CDR3 DNA, CDR3 protein. A D gene is named only where the DNA matches it firmly. A row's size may be missing; if present it is once, few, many or a size class.

v_call: TRBV7-6; j_call: TRBJ2-2; clone_size: many; d_call: .; cdr3_nt: TGTGCCAGCAGCTTAAGGGCAGGGGAAACCGGGGAGCTGTTTTTT; cdr3_aa: CASSLRAGETGELFF
v_call: TRBV10-1; j_call: TRBJ2-1; clone_size: few; d_call: .; cdr3_nt: TGCGCCAGCAGTGAGGTTAGCGGTTACAATGAGCAGTTCTTC; cdr3_aa: CASSEVSGYNEQFF
v_call: TRBV7-2; j_call: TRBJ2-7; clone_size: many; d_call: TRBD1; cdr3_nt: TGTGCCAGCAGTCAAACAGGGGGCGCCACCTACGAGCAGTACTTC; cdr3_aa: CASSQTGGATYEQYF
v_call: TRBV4-1; j_call: TRBJ2-1; clone_size: few; d_call: .; cdr3_nt: TGCGCCAGCAGCCAAGATCCCCCGGGGGACTACAATGAGCAGTTCTTC; cdr3_aa: CASSQDPPGDYNEQFF
v_call: TRBV2; j_call: TRBJ1-5; clone_size: .; d_call: .; cdr3_nt: TGTGCCAGCAGTGAACGGCGGGGCATCGGTCAGCCCCAGCATTTT; cdr3_aa: CASSERRGIGQPQHF
v_call: TRBV20-1; j_call: TRBJ2-1; clone_size: few; d_call: .; cdr3_nt: TGCAGTGCTAGTGGCCTTATACCGGCCAATGAGCAGTTCTTC; cdr3_aa: CSASGLIPANEQFF
v_call: TRBV10-3; j_call: TRBJ2-3; clone_size: .; d_call: TRBD2; cdr3_nt: TGTGCCACACTAGCGGACACAGATACGCAGTATTTT; cdr3_aa: CATLADTDTQYF
v_call: TRBV12-3/TRBV12-4; j_call: TRBJ1-1; clone_size: .; d_call: TRBD1; cdr3_nt: TGTGCCAGCAGTCCGGACAGGGGCGCTGAAGCTTTCTTT; cdr3_aa: CASSPDRGAEAFF
v_call: TRBV19; j_call: TRBJ1-1; clone_size: .; d_call: .; cdr3_nt: TGTGCCAGTAGTGCAGGCGGATGGGGCGAAGCTTTCTTT; cdr3_aa: CASSAGGWGEAFF
v_call: TRBV11-3; j_call: TRBJ2-3; clone_size: .; d_call: .; cdr3_nt: TGTGCCAGCAGCAAGGTTAGCACAGATACGCAGTATTTT; cdr3_aa: CASSKVSTDTQYF